The rows below give T cell receptor beta chains drawn from one sample of a study of T cell responses to AZD1222 COVID-19 vaccine. The method was immunoSEQ multiplex PCR; TCRdb's version includes in-frame clones alone and lacks a portion of them. There are some 96,000 clones in the sample; about 88% occur only once, and about 1.8% lies in the top ten. Here the sequenced sample was peripheral blood, taken on day 0 of AZD1222 vaccination. All receptors come from an adult in good health. The conserved cysteine and the conserved F or W are not part of the CDR3 here. Fields, in order: D gene, V gene, CDR3 protein. The D gene is left open where the match is weak.

D: .; V: TRBV7-2; CDR3: ASSLGMAGHEQY
D: .; V: TRBV11-2; CDR3: ASSSRDRNQPQH
D: .; V: TRBV24-1; CDR3: ATSGGSFTSTDTQY
D: .; V: TRBV21-1; CDR3: ANTLENSTNEKLF
D: .; V: TRBV18; CDR3: ASSSQQGSYNEQF
D: TRBD1; V: TRBV6-5; CDR3: ASSWDRRGETQY
D: .; V: TRBV7-9; CDR3: ASSLSGVLTDTQY
D: .; V: TRBV6-5; CDR3: ASFSLGDTQY
D: .; V: TRBV12-3/TRBV12-4; CDR3: ASAVLTEAF
D: TRBD1; V: TRBV5-1; CDR3: ASSLDDRVVTEAF
D: TRBD2; V: TRBV18; CDR3: ASSPTGGPYNEQF
D: .; V: TRBV5-1; CDR3: ASSFYAEDSRYEQY
D: .; V: TRBV7-9; CDR3: ASSLFQYEAF
D: .; V: TRBV5-5; CDR3: ASSSLSGRVAFKAF
D: .; V: TRBV7-9; CDR3: ASSSGLSRTGELF
D: .; V: TRBV4-3; CDR3: ASSQERQSSYEQY
D: TRBD1; V: TRBV28; CDR3: ASSGQATDTQY
D: .; V: TRBV5-8; CDR3: ASSPGEVNYGYT
D: .; V: TRBV9; CDR3: ASSVGQVYGYT
D: TRBD2; V: TRBV24-1; CDR3: ATSDTTGTSGQETQY
D: TRBD1; V: TRBV5-1; CDR3: ASSLGPGQRVYTQY
D: .; V: TRBV2; CDR3: ASSESDLRLYEQY
D: .; V: TRBV7-2; CDR3: ASSTGYDGYT
D: .; V: TRBV11-2; CDR3: ASSQDSYEQY
D: .; V: TRBV19; CDR3: ASSVSSGAYNEQF
D: TRBD1; V: TRBV4-2; CDR3: ASSQPTGTGGSEQF
D: TRBD1; V: TRBV18; CDR3: ASSPGQNQPQH
D: .; V: TRBV4-3; CDR3: ASSQEAWAGLAKNIQY
D: TRBD2; V: TRBV2; CDR3: ASMQASGRYDTQY
D: TRBD2; V: TRBV11-3; CDR3: ASSPAGGRGGEQF
D: .; V: TRBV5-1; CDR3: ASSPGSTTDTQY
D: .; V: TRBV4-3; CDR3: ASSQSWETVNTEAF
D: TRBD1; V: TRBV4-3; CDR3: ASSQGGQGNQPQH
D: .; V: TRBV10-3; CDR3: AIKGHSGNSPLH
D: .; V: TRBV19; CDR3: ASSIDGGFENTEAF
D: .; V: TRBV28; CDR3: ASSLFDFGYT
D: TRBD2; V: TRBV14; CDR3: ASSQEGLAGENEQF
D: .; V: TRBV4-1; CDR3: ASSQDMRESYNEQF
D: .; V: TRBV28; CDR3: ASRSGGWKADTQY
D: TRBD2; V: TRBV6-4; CDR3: ASSEVAGEHNEQF
D: .; V: TRBV11-2; CDR3: ASSLWRTEAF
D: .; V: TRBV10-2; CDR3: ASSGQGLNQPQH
D: TRBD1; V: TRBV6-2/TRBV6-3; CDR3: ASSSTIGDSIYVYSNQPQH
D: TRBD1; V: TRBV15; CDR3: ATSTWTGGSQPQH
D: .; V: TRBV7-7; CDR3: ASRGTLEPSYNEQF
D: .; V: TRBV19; CDR3: ASLPGSRGVLYGYT
D: .; V: TRBV7-2; CDR3: ASSSLLSTPYEQY